These 21 T cell receptor beta chains came from one sample sequenced in a study of T cells in localized non-small cell lung cancer. Libraries were prepared by immunoSEQ multiplex PCR; TCRdb keeps only in-frame clonotypes and omits some of them. The sample includes some 22,000 clones, about 88% of them seen just once. The sequenced sample was peripheral blood, obtained before any cancer treatment. These receptor sequences come from a man between 40 and 70 years old with stage I lung adenocarcinoma.

V gene TRBV15 combines with J gene TRBJ1-6; maybe TRBD1 (5 bases). Trimming took 2 bases from V and 7 from J, leaving 12 bases between them. Germline V lookup: CDR1 LNHNV, CDR2 YYDKDF (reference sequence). This CDR3 is built from 15 residues. CDR3 sequence reads: CATSRPDSTNSPLHF. CDR3 DNA sequence: TGTGCCACCAGCAGACCTGACAGTACGAATTCACCCCTCCACTTT.

The chain has TRBV11-2 and TRBJ2-5; 7 nucleotides agree with TRBD1. With V trimmed by 3 bases and J by 5 bases, 12 bases remained unmatched. The CDR3 is 16 amino acids. Germline V lookup: CDR1 SGHAT, CDR2 FQNNGV. The CDR3 region is CASSFRQGKGRETQYF. CDR3 DNA: TGTGCCAGCAGCTTTCGACAGGGAAAGGGTAGGGAGACCCAGTACTTC.

The chain joins TRBV28 to TRBJ2-7; 7 nucleotides align to TRBD2. Germline V CDR1 and CDR2: MDHEN, SYDVKM. J lost 4 bases, V lost 6 bases, and 9 bases had no gene match. This CDR3 has 14 amino acids. The CDR3 DNA follows: TGTGCCAGCAGACCCGCGGGAGTGGGTTACGAGCAGTACTTC. It yields the protein CASRPAGVGYEQYF.

The chain carries TRBV7-2 and TRBJ2-2; possibly TRBD2 for D (6 bases). This CDR3 has 16 residues. CDR1 SGHTA and CDR2 FQGNSA come from the germline V gene. V was shortened by 8 bases and J by 0 bases, with 16 bases between the two germline ends. This CDR3 reads CASPLEGPPNTGELFF. The CDR3 DNA sequence: TGTGCCAGCCCCCTGGAGGGACCGCCGAACACCGGGGAGCTGTTTTTT.

The chain links TRBV28 to TRBJ2-3; TRBD2 matches 14 bases. Germline-derived CDR1 and CDR2 are MDHEN and SYDVKM. J gave up 2 bases and V 4 bases, and 14 bases lay outside the gene matches. This CDR3 is built from 20 residues. CDR3 nucleotides: TGTGCCAGCAGTTCTATCCGTGGACTAGCGGGAGGTTCCGACACAGATACGCAGTATTTT. Its protein product is CASSSIRGLAGGSDTDTQYF.

J is TRBJ2-1 and V is TRBV7-2; 9 bases agree with TRBD2. Per germline, CDR1 SGHTA and CDR2 FQGNSA. The CDR3 extends over 16 amino acids. Unmatched junction bases numbered 4, after V lost 1 base and J lost 3 bases. CDR3 region: CASSLVGGGDYNEQFF. The CDR3 coding sequence is TGTGCCAGCAGCTTAGTTGGCGGGGGGGACTACAATGAGCAGTTCTTC.

This chain connects TRBV6-5 to TRBJ2-1; no reliable D call. Trimming removed 2 bases at V and 6 bases at J, with 11 bases between. This CDR3 contains 14 residues. Germline V gene lookup returns CDR1 MNHEY and CDR2 SVGAGI. CDR3 sequence reads: CASSYSIAPNEQFF. The CDR3 coding sequence is TGTGCCAGCAGTTACAGTATCGCCCCCAATGAGCAGTTCTTC.

This clone was counted only a few times. The gene calls are TRBV6-1 and TRBJ1-2; D is undetermined. The CDR3 is 15 residues long. V gave up 3 bases and J gave up 5 bases, with 16 bases separating them. Per germline, CDR1 MNHNS and CDR2 SASEGT. The CDR3 region has the DNA TGTGCCAGCAGTGACGGACCTACGGAGGCTTATGGCTACACCTTC. As protein: CASSDGPTEAYGYTF.

CDR3: CASSPMRADSGANVLTF. The CDR3 region has the DNA TGTGCCAGCTCACCAATGCGGGCCGACTCTGGGGCCAACGTCCTGACTTTC. The chain carries TRBV18 and TRBJ2-6; weak D call: TRBD2 (5 bases). V lost 2 bases and J lost 0, with 11 bases in between. The CDR3 spans 17 residues. Germline V lookup: CDR1 KGHSH, CDR2 LQKENI. The whole variable domain, remainder taken from reference TRBV18 and TRBJ2-6, is NAGVMQNPRHLVRRRGQEARLRCSPMKGHSHVYWYRQLPEEGLKFMVYLQKENIIDESGMPKERFSAEFPKEGPSILRIQQVVRGDSAAYFCASSPMRADSGANVLTFGAGSRLTVL.

This rearrangement joins TRBV6-1 to TRBJ1-1; the D is unclear. The germline V gene encodes CDR1 MNHNS and CDR2 SASEGT. Trimming left V 7 bases short and J 3 bases short, with 9 bases between. This CDR3 contains 12 residues. For the CDR3, the DNA is TGTGCCAGCAAATTTGCGGACACTGAAGCTTTCTTT. It translates to CASKFADTEAFF.

The chain is built from TRBV4-1 and TRBJ1-3; maybe TRBD1 (5 bases). This CDR3 is 16 amino acids long. Trimming cost V 0 bases and J 2 bases, with 11 bases left between them. Per germline, CDR1 MGHRA and CDR2 YSYEKL. CDR3 in amino acids: CASSQEGQGPGNTIYF. Written as DNA, the CDR3 is TGCGCCAGCAGCCAAGAAGGGCAGGGACCTGGAAACACCATATATTTT.

This chain connects TRBV5-1 to TRBJ1-4; tentative D call: TRBD1 (6 bases). The CDR3 covers 16 residues. Germline V gives CDR1 SGHRS, CDR2 YFSETQ. V was trimmed by 4 bases and J by 8 bases, leaving 21 bases between them. CDR3 in amino acids: CASSPTNTGLGEKLFF. CDR3 bases: TGCGCCAGCAGCCCCACGAACACAGGGTTAGGGGAAAAACTGTTTTTT.

The chain has TRBV28 and TRBJ2-1; 7 nucleotides align to TRBD2. V lost 6 bases, J lost 3 bases, and 14 bases stayed unmatched. Germline values: CDR1 MDHEN, CDR2 SYDVKM. The CDR3 runs to 17 residues. Here the CDR3 DNA reads TGTGCCAGCAGCCTATGGGCCGGGCTAGCGGACTACAATGAGCAGTTCTTC. Encoded protein: CASSLWAGLADYNEQFF.

The CDR3 DNA is TGTGCCAGCACCTCGGCCGGGACTAGCGGGGTTGAGCAGTTCTTC. This translates into CASTSAGTSGVEQFF. This chain joins TRBV28 and TRBJ2-1; TRBD2 aligns across 13 bases. Trimming at V came to 7 bases and at J to 9 bases, leaving 9 bases not matched to a gene. Germline V gene data show CDR1 as MDHEN and CDR2 as SYDVKM. This CDR3 has 15 amino acids.

The DNA of the CDR3 is TGTGCCAGCAGCTCCCTAGTAAGGACTGAAGCTTTCTTT. This encodes CASSSLVRTEAFF. The V gene is TRBV13, the J gene TRBJ1-1; D gene ambiguous. Trimming pared 4 bases from V and 5 bases from J, leaving 11 bases between. The CDR3 covers 13 residues. Germline V gene data show CDR1 as PRHDT and CDR2 as FYEKMQ (reference sequence).

The rearrangement joins TRBV6-6 to TRBJ1-2, with a weak D call TRBD1 (5 bases). Germline-derived CDR1 and CDR2 are MNHNY and SVGAGI (reference sequence). The CDR3 is 13 amino acids. V was pared by 0 bases and J by 6 bases, with 8 bases between. The CDR3 is CASSYSGGDGYTF. Written as DNA, the CDR3 is TGTGCCAGCAGTTACTCAGGAGGGGATGGCTACACCTTC.

The rearrangement links TRBV5-1 to TRBJ2-7; the D gene is possibly TRBD2 (5 bases). Trimming pared 2 bases from V and 3 bases from J, leaving 15 bases between. Germline CDR1 reads SGHRS; CDR2 reads YFSETQ. This CDR3 is built from 15 residues. The CDR3: CASSFSPGAGYEQYF. The CDR3 region has the DNA TGCGCCAGCAGCTTCTCCCCGGGTGCGGGCTACGAGCAGTACTTC. Variable domain in full (rest from reference TRBV5-1 and TRBJ2-7): KAGVTQTPRYLIKTRGQQVTLSCSPISGHRSVSWYQQTPGQGLQFLFEYFSETQRNKGNFPGRFSGRQFSNSRSEMNVSTLELGDSALYLCASSFSPGAGYEQYFGPGTRLTVT.

This chain links TRBV5-4 with TRBJ1-2; TRBD1 might be the D (5 bases). V was clipped by 1 base and J by 2 bases, with 6 bases between them. CDR1 is SGHNT, CDR2 YYREEE, per germline (reference sequence). The CDR3 is 13 amino acids. The CDR3 protein is CASSLRGNYGYTF. The CDR3 DNA reads as TGTGCCAGCAGCTTGCGGGGGAACTATGGCTACACCTTC.

With regard to this clone: Relative to the germline gene, one junction end is altered; a read error may explain this. This chain uses TRBV11-2 with TRBJ2-2; D is uncertain. Per germline, CDR1 SGHAT and CDR2 FQNNGV. The CDR3 extends over 15 amino acids. The CDR3 protein is CASSLDNTGTGELFF. The CDR3, as DNA: TGTGCCAGCAGCCTAGATAACACGGGCACCGGGGAGCTGTTTTTT.

V usage is TRBV2 and J usage is TRBJ1-4; 8 bases are a match to TRBD1. Germline lookup yields CDR1 SNHLY and CDR2 FYNNEI. CDR3 length: 16 amino acids. J gave up 5 bases and V 10 bases, and 15 bases lay outside the gene matches. CDR3 DNA: TGTGCCACCTCCCGGGACAGGTCTAGGGTAAATGAAAAACTGTTTTTT. Its translation: CATSRDRSRVNEKLFF.

The chain joins TRBV19 to TRBJ2-1; 8 bases agree with TRBD1. Germline CDR1 is LNHDA and CDR2 is SQIVND (reference sequence). Trimming cost V 8 bases and J 2 bases; bases outside gene matches: 2. The CDR3 is 13 amino acids. CDR3 region: CASGDRPYNEQFF. The DNA of the CDR3 is TGTGCCAGTGGGGACAGGCCCTACAATGAGCAGTTCTTC. Filled out from reference TRBV19 and TRBJ2-1, the complete variable domain reads DGGITQSPKYLFRKEGQNVTLSCEQNLNHDAMYWYRQDPGQGLRLIYYSQIVNDFQKGDIAEGYSVSREKKESFPLTVTSAQKNPTAFYLCASGDRPYNEQFFGPGTRLTVL.